This TCR beta chain was retrieved from a study of T-cell memory formation after mild COVID-19. V lost 2 bases and J lost 0, with 10 bases in between. The CDR3 spans 16 residues. The germline CDR1 and CDR2 sequences are MGHRA and YSYEKL. This clonotype has only a few counts. TCRdb redid the calling of the 5' RACE reads with MiXCR, one entry per CDR3 protein. The data contain some 450,000 distinct CDR3 sequences, over 15% of them singletons. The receptor comes from a young man who had mild COVID-19 (a few samples of this study predate the infection). Cell type and time point are not known. Sequences were obtained from PBMCs or a T cell subset sorted from them (not recorded which). The chain links TRBV4-1 to TRBJ2-2, with D perhaps given as TRBD1 or TRBD2 (5 bases each). This CDR3 reads CASSQRGTSNTGELFF. Here the CDR3 DNA reads TGCGCCAGCAGCCAACGTGGGACGTCGAACACCGGGGAGCTGTTTTTT.